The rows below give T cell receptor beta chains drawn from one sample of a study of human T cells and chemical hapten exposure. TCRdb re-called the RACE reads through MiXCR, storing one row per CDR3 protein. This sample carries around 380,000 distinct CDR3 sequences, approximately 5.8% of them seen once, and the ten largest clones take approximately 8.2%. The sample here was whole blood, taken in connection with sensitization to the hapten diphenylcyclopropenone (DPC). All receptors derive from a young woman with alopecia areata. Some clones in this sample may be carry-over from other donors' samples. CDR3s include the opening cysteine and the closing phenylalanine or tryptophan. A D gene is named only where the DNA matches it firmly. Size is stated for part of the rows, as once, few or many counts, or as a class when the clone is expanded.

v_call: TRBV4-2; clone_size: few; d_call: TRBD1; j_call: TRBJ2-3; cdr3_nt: TGTGCCAGCAGCCAAGCCCTGGCAGGGGGCCCGAACACAGATACGCAGTATTTT; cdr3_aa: CASSQALAGGPNTDTQYF
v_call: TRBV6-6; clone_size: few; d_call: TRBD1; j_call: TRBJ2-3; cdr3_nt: TGTGCCGGCAAACGGGACAGGGGCACAGATACGCAGTATTTT; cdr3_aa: CAGKRDRGTDTQYF
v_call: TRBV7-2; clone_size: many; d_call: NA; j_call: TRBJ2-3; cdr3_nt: TGTGCCACCCAGCTTAGTCCGGTGGATACGCAGTATTTT; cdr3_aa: CATQLSPVDTQYF
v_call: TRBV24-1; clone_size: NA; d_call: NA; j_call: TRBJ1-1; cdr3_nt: TGTGCCACCAGTGATAATTGGGTGGGAGAAGCTTTCTTT; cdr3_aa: CATSDNWVGEAFF
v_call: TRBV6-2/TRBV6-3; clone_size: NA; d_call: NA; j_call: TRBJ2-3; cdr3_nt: TGTGCCAGCAGCCGGGGCTCCGGGAACACAGATACGCAGTATTTT; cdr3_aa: CASSRGSGNTDTQYF
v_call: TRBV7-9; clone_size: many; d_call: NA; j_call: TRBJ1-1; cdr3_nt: TGTGCCAGCAGTCGTTGGGACGGCACTGAAGCTTTCTTT; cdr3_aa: CASSRWDGTEAFF
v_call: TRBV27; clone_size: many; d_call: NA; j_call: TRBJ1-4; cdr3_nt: TGTGCCAGCAGGACTAAACAGGGATCGGATGAAAAACTGTTTTTT; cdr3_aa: CASRTKQGSDEKLFF
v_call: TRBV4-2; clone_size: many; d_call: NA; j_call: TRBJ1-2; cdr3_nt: TGTGCCAGCAGCCAAGATCCTGGAAGTTGGAACTATGGCTACACCTTC; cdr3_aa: CASSQDPGSWNYGYTF
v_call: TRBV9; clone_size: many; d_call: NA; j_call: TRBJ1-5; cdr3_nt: TGTGCCAGCAGCCCGACTGGGGGAACTAATCAGCCCCAGCATTTT; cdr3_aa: CASSPTGGTNQPQHF
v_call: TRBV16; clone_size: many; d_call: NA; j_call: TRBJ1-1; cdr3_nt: TGTGCCAGCAGCCGAAACTCGGTAGGCACTGAAGCTTTCTTT; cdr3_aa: CASSRNSVGTEAFF
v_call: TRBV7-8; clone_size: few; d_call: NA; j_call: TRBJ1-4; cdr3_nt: TGTGCCAGCAGCTTACAGGGTACTGAAAAACTGTTTTTT; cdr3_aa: CASSLQGTEKLFF
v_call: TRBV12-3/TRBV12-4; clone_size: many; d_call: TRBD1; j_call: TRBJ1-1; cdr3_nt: TGTGCCAGCAGTTCGGGGACAGGGGGCGACACTGAAGCTTTCTTT; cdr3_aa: CASSSGTGGDTEAFF
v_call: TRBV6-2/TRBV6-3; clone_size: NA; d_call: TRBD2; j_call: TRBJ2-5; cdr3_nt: TGTGCCAGCAGCCCCGTGGTAGCGGGAGAGACCCAGTACTTC; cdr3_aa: CASSPVVAGETQYF
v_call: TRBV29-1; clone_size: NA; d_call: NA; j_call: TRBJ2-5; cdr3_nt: TGCAGCGTGGATGGGGGCGCTGGAGAGACCCAGTACTTC; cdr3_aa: CSVDGGAGETQYF
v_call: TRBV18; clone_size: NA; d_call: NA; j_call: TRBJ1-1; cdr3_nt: TGTGCCAGCTCACCCCGACCGGGGGGGAGGGGAACTGAAGCTTTCTTT; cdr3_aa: CASSPRPGGRGTEAFF
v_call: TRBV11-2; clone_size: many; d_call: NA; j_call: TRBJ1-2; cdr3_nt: TGTGCCAGCAGCTTAGTGCCAGGCGCTATCCCCTATGGCTACACCTTC; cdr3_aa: CASSLVPGAIPYGYTF
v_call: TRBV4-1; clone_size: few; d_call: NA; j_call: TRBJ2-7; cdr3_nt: TGCGCCAGCAGCCAAGATGGTAAGGACGGAGCCTACGAGCAGTACTTC; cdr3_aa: CASSQDGKDGAYEQYF
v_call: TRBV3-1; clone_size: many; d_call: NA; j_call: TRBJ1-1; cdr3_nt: TGTGCCAGCAGCCTCGAGACAAACACTGAAGCTTTCTTT; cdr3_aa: CASSLETNTEAFF
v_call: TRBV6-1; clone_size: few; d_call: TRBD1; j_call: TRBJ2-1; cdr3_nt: TGTGCCAGCAACTCCGGGACAGGGGGCTTGGATGAGCAGTTCTTC; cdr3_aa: CASNSGTGGLDEQFF
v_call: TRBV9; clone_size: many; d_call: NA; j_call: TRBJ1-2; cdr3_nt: TGTGCCAGCAGCGCGTTTGAATATGGCTACACCTTC; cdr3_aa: CASSAFEYGYTF
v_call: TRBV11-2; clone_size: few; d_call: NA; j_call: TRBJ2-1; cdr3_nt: TGTGCCAGCAGCTCATCTAGGGCGAATGAGCAGTTCTTC; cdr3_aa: CASSSSRANEQFF
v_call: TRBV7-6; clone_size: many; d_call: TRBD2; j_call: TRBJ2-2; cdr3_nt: TGTGCCAGCAGCCCCCTCGGACTAGCGGGGTTCAGCACCGGGGAGCTGTTTTTT; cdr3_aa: CASSPLGLAGFSTGELFF
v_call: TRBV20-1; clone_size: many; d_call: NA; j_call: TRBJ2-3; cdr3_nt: TGCAGTGCTAGCCGCGGTGGGGCATCAGATACGCAGTATTTT; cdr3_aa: CSASRGGASDTQYF
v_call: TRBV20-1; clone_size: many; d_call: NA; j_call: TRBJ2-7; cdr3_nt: TGCAGTGCTAGAGTGAATCGGGACCTGACCCGAGAGCAGTACTTC; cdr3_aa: CSARVNRDLTREQYF
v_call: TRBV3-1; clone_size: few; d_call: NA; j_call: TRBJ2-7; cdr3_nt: TGTGCCAGCAGCCCGGCTGCTTGCGAGGAAGCGGACGAGCAGTACTTC; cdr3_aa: CASSPAACEEADEQYF
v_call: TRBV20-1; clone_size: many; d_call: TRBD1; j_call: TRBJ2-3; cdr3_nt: TGCAGTGCTCCCCCGGGACAGGGGGCAGATACGCAGTATTTT; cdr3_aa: CSAPPGQGADTQYF
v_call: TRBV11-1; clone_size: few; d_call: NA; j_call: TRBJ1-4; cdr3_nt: TGTGCCAGCAGCTTATCGGATAGACCGGAAAAACTGTTTTTT; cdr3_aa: CASSLSDRPEKLFF
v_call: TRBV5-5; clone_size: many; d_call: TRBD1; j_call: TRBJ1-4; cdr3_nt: TGTGCCAGCAGCAATCCACAGGGGGCTAATGAAAAACTGTTTTTT; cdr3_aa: CASSNPQGANEKLFF
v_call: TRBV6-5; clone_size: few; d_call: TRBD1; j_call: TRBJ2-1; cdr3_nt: TGTGCCAGCAGTGCCGGGGACAGGTCCTACAATGAGCAGTTCTTC; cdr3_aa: CASSAGDRSYNEQFF
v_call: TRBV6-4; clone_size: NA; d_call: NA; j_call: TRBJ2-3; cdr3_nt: TGTGCCAGCAGCCTGGGGGAAGTTAGCACAGATACGCAGTATTTT; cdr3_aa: CASSLGEVSTDTQYF
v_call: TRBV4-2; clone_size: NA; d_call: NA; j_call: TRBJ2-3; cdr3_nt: TGTGCCAGCAGCCAAGATAGGTACTACCATAGCACAGATACGCAGTATTTT; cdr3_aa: CASSQDRYYHSTDTQYF
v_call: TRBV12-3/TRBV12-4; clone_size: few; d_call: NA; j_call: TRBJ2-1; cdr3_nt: TGTGCCAGCAGTTTTAGCGATCGGGTAATACCGGGCAATGAGCAGTTCTTC; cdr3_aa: CASSFSDRVIPGNEQFF
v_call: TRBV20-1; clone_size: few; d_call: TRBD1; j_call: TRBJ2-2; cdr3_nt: TGCAGTGCTAGAGATCGCCGACAGGGGAACACCGGGGAGCTGTTTTTT; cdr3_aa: CSARDRRQGNTGELFF